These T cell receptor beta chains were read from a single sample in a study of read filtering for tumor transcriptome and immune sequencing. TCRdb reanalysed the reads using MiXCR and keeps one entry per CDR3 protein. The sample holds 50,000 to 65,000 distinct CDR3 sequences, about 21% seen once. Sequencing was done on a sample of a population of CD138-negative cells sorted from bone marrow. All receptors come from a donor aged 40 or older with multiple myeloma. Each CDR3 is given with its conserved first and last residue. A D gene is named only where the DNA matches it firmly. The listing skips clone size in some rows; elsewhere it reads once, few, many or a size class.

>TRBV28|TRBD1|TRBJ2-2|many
CASSLTGTGSAGELFF
TGTGCCAGCAGTCTCACCGGGACAGGGTCCGCGGGGGAGCTGTTTTTT
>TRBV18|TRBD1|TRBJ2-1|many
CASFPGTGGRNNEQFF
TGTGCCAGCTTCCCCGGGACAGGGGGCCGAAACAATGAGCAGTTCTTC
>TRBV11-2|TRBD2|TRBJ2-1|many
CASSLNLAGGSNNEQFF
TGTGCCAGCAGCTTAAACTTAGCGGGAGGATCCAACAATGAGCAGTTCTTC
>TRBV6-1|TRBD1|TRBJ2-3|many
CASNLDRVGDTQYF
TGTGCCAGCAACTTGGACAGGGTCGGCGATACGCAGTATTTT
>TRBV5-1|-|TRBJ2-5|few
CASSLGPDSQETQYF
TGCGCCAGCAGCTTGGGTCCCGACAGTCAAGAGACCCAGTACTTC
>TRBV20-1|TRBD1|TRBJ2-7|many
CSAMGQRSTRSYEQYF
TGCAGTGCTATGGGACAGCGGTCTACCCGATCCTACGAGCAGTACTTC
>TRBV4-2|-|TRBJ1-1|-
CAISQELRMWNTEAFF
TGTGCCATCAGCCAAGAGCTGCGAATGTGGAACACTGAAGCTTTCTTT
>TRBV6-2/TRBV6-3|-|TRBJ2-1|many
CASSYTPGRQIYNEQFF
TGTGCCAGCAGTTACACCCCCGGGCGCCAAATCTACAATGAGCAGTTCTTC
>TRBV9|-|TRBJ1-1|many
CASTSLGSTTEAFF
TGTGCCAGCACCTCACTCGGCAGCACCACTGAAGCTTTCTTT
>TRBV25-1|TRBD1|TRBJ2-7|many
CASSESTGQRIYEQYF
TGTGCCAGCAGTGAATCAACGGGACAGAGAATCTACGAGCAGTACTTC
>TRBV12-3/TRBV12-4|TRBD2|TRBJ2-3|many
CASSRGALAGHTDTQYF
TGTGCCAGCAGCCGAGGAGCGCTAGCGGGCCACACAGATACGCAGTATTTT
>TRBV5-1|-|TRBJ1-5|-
CASSLQGPNQPQHF
TGCGCCAGCAGCTTGCAGGGGCCCAATCAGCCCCAGCATTTT
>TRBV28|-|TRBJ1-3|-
CASSPPLGGSPGNTIYF
TGTGCCAGCAGCCCCCCCCTGGGGGGGAGCCCTGGAAACACCATATATTTT
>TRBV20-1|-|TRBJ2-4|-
CSATQPSIGVIQYF
TGCAGTGCTACCCAACCCTCTATTGGTGTCATTCAGTACTTC
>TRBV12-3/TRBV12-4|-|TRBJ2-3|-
CASNRASTDTQYF
TGTGCCAGCAACAGGGCTAGCACAGATACGCAGTATTTT
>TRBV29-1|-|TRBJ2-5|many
CSVNRQETQYF
TGCAGCGTTAACAGGCAAGAGACCCAGTACTTC
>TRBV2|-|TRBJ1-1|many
CASSGTQGSTEAFF
TGTGCCAGCAGTGGTACACAGGGAAGCACTGAAGCTTTCTTT
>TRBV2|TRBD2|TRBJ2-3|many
CASSLGLAGADTQYF
TGTGCCAGCAGTCTCGGACTAGCGGGAGCAGATACGCAGTATTTT
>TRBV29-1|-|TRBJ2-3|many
CSVSLGADTQYF
TGCAGCGTTTCTCTGGGCGCAGATACGCAGTATTTT
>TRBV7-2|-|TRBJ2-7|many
CASSPDRAYEQYF
TGTGCCAGCAGCCCGGACAGAGCGTACGAGCAGTACTTC
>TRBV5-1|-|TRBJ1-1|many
CASAINLNTEAFF
TGCGCCAGCGCCATTAATTTGAACACTGAAGCTTTCTTT
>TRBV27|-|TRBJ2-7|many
CASKTSGVPYEQYF
TGTGCCAGCAAGACCTCGGGGGTCCCCTACGAGCAGTACTTC
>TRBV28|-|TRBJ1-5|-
CASNPFGVVGQPQHF
TGTGCCAGCAATCCCTTTGGCGTTGTTGGTCAGCCCCAGCATTTT
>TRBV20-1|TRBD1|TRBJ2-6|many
CSARDQGAPGANVLTF
TGCAGTGCTAGAGATCAGGGGGCGCCGGGGGCCAACGTCCTGACTTTC
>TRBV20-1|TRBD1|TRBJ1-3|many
CSARGQGGEYSGNTIYF
TGCAGTGCTAGGGGACAGGGGGGGGAATACTCTGGAAACACCATATATTTT
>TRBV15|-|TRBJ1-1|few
CATSRVANTEAFF
TGTGCCACCAGCAGAGTTGCGAACACTGAAGCTTTCTTT
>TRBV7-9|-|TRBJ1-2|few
CASTDQGYGYTF
TGTGCCAGCACCGATCAGGGCTATGGCTACACCTTC
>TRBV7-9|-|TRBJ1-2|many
CASSGQSYGYTF
TGTGCCAGCAGCGGGCAGAGCTATGGCTACACCTTC